In its sample, the clone carrying this TCR beta chain was seen a few times. Its target is not known. Each CDR3 protein gets one entry after TCRdb re-called the 5' RACE reads with MiXCR. The table shows 250,000 to 350,000 distinct CDR3 sequences, with 15% occurring only once. These data belong to a study of T-cell memory formation after mild COVID-19. Study-wide findings and caveats: Clones contracting day 15 to 85 were balanced CD4/CD8; later expanders leaned CD4+.

Trimming removed 0 bases from V and 3 bases from J, with 9 bases in between. The germline V gene encodes CDR1 LGHNA and CDR2 YSLEER. The CDR3 is made up of 15 amino acids. The rearrangement links TRBV4-3 to TRBJ1-5, with unresolved D. The sequenced material came from PBMCs or a T cell subset sorted from them (not recorded which). The clonotype was recovered from a man between 18 and 29 years old who had mild COVID-19 (a few samples of this study predate the infection). Cell type and time point are not known. CDR3 sequence: CASSQDLQANQPQHF. DNA for the CDR3: TGCGCCAGCAGCCAAGATCTGCAAGCCAATCAGCCCCAGCATTTT.